Listed below are T cell receptor beta chains from one sample, sequenced in a study of shared clonotypes between healthy human individuals. Using immunoSEQ multiplex PCR, the repertoire was profiled, and TCRdb retains in-frame clones only, with some absent. The sample contains approximately 2.5 million clones, 80% to 95% of which appear only once. Sample: naive CD4+ T cells from PBMCs. The receptors here all came from a man between 18 and 35 years old in good health. Some clones in this sample may be carry-over from other donors' samples. CDR3s include the opening cysteine and the closing phenylalanine or tryptophan.

v_call cdr3_aa
TRBV27 CASSFGRNYGYTF
TRBV19 CASSIEWVGNNEQFF
TRBV30 CAWSAGQGVYEQYF
TRBV7-8 CASSPGQSSGNTIYF
TRBV19 CASSMVLAGGGTQYF
TRBV9 CASSATNTGPQHF
TRBV9 CASSSQSGLGPYEQYF
TRBV7-2 CASSLPGRTQYF
TRBV7-3 CASSFGTGRENEQFF
TRBV18 CASSPNRIYSGNTIYF